Below are 14 T cell receptor beta chains sequenced from a single sample in a study of OX40 agonist ivuxolimab in advanced cancers. Preparation of the library involved the immunoSEQ multiplex PCR assay. Held by TCRdb, this immuneACCESS table contains in-frame sequences only and omits some clones. Under half of the omission traces to an unresolved V gene where checked; the cause of the rest is unknown. For this sample the table gives some 86,000 clones, of which about 92% were detected only once. The ten largest clonotypes hold under 0.35% of the sample. Here the sequenced sample was CD4+ or CD8+ T cells sorted from blood, taken in a trial of the OX40 agonist ivuxolimab. Every receptor here comes from an adult with an advanced solid tumor such as melanoma, head and neck, liver or kidney cancer.

CDR3 coding DNA: TGTGCCAGCAGCGCAGACAGGGTTATAGCTCAGCCCCAGCATTTT. It specifies CASSADRVIAQPQHF. The V and J genes are TRBV7-2 and TRBJ1-5; 7 nucleotides match TRBD1. Trimming cost V 5 bases and J 6 bases; bases outside gene matches: 10. Germline V lookup: CDR1 SGHTA, CDR2 FQGNSA. This CDR3 contains 15 residues. The whole variable domain, remainder taken from reference TRBV7-2 and TRBJ1-5, is GAGVSQSPSNKVTEKGKDVELRCDPISGHTALYWYRQSLGQGLEFLIYFQGNSAPDKSGLPSDRFSAERTGGSVSTLTIQRTQQEDSAVYLCASSADRVIAQPQHFGDGTRLSIL.

V is TRBV5-1 and J is TRBJ2-1, with TRBD2 matching 14 bases. Germline V gene lookup returns CDR1 SGHRS and CDR2 YFSETQ. With 4 bases clipped from V and 0 bases from J, the junction kept 9 bases outside the gene matches. The CDR3 has 19 residues. The DNA for the CDR3 is TGCGCCAGCAGCCACGACGGACTAGCGGGGGGATTCTCCTACAATGAGCAGTTCTTC. Residues: CASSHDGLAGGFSYNEQFF.

The chain uses TRBV4-1 and TRBJ2-1; 8 nucleotides line up with TRBD1. Germline loops: CDR1 MGHRA, CDR2 YSYEKL. The CDR3 loop spans 16 amino acids. V lost 0 bases, J lost 7 bases, and 8 bases stayed unmatched. CDR3 region: CASSQDVQGAGNEQFF. The CDR3 DNA reads TGCGCCAGCAGCCAAGATGTGCAGGGGGCAGGGAATGAGCAGTTCTTC.

In its sample, this clone was seen once. This chain joins TRBV27 and TRBJ1-5; D not resolved. Germline V gene lookup returns CDR1 MNHEY and CDR2 SMNVEV (reference sequence). V dropped 4 bases and J dropped 1 base, with 14 bases sitting between them. The CDR3 is 16 amino acids. This chain's CDR3 is CASSSLQSSSNQPQHF. The CDR3, as DNA: TGTGCCAGCAGTTCGCTTCAGAGTAGCAGCAATCAGCCCCAGCATTTT.

The chain combines TRBV19 with TRBJ2-1, with D tentatively TRBD2 (5 bases). The CDR3 has 17 residues. With 6 bases removed from V and 0 bases from J, the gap between germline ends came to 18 bases. Germline V gene data show CDR1 as LNHDA and CDR2 as SQIVND (reference sequence). The CDR3 bases are TGTGCCAGTAGGGCCCGGGGTGGGCGAAGCTCCTACAATGAGCAGTTCTTC. Its translation: CASRARGGRSSYNEQFF.

The gene calls are TRBV7-9 and TRBJ2-2, with unresolved D. The CDR3 totals 17 residues. CDR1 SEHNR and CDR2 FQNEAQ come from the germline V gene (reference sequence). Trimming shortened V by 2 bases and J by 0 bases, and 13 bases separated the two germline ends. CDR3 nucleotides: TGTGCCAGCAGCTTACTTCGAAACCTCTCGAACACCGGGGAGCTGTTTTTT. Translated: CASSLLRNLSNTGELFF.

CDR3 sequence reads: CAWSVFRGDREQFF. The CDR3 DNA reads as TGTGCCTGGAGTGTGTTTCGGGGGGATCGTGAGCAGTTCTTC. The chain carries TRBV30 and TRBJ2-1; TRBD2 aligns across 7 bases. The length of the CDR3 is 14 residues. Unmatched junction bases numbered 8, after V lost 0 bases and J lost 9 bases. Germline V gene lookup returns CDR1 GTSNPN and CDR2 SVGIG (reference sequence).

The chain carries TRBV6-6 and TRBJ2-3, with TRBD1 matching 9 bases. The CDR3 contains 16 residues. With V trimmed by 6 bases and J by 5 bases, 12 bases remained unmatched. From germline, CDR1 is MNHNY and CDR2 SVGAGI (reference sequence). In DNA, the CDR3 is TGTGCCAGCAGACCGGGACAGGGTGACGGTAAAGATACGCAGTATTTT. It translates to CASRPGQGDGKDTQYF.

V usage is TRBV5-8 and J usage is TRBJ1-1; 7 bases fit TRBD1. Germline CDR1 SGHTS, CDR2 YDEGEE. CDR3 size: 17 residues. V lost 0 bases, J lost 3 bases, and 11 bases stayed unmatched. CDR3 region: CASSLGPGQSMDTEAFF. Here the CDR3 DNA reads TGTGCCAGCAGCTTGGGGCCGGGACAGAGTATGGACACTGAAGCTTTCTTT.

J is TRBJ2-5 and V is TRBV27, with 8 bases that match TRBD2. This CDR3 is built from 16 residues. Trimming took 0 bases from V and 3 from J; bases not matched to a gene: 6. CDR1 and CDR2 (germline): MNHEY, SMNVEV (reference sequence). The CDR3 nucleotides read TGTGCCAGCAGTTTATCGTCAACGGGGGGGGAAGAGACCCAGTACTTC. Translation: CASSLSSTGGEETQYF.

J is TRBJ1-3 and V is TRBV19; weak D call: TRBD1 (5 bases). The CDR3 has 17 amino acids. The germline V gene encodes CDR1 LNHDA and CDR2 SQIVND (reference sequence). Between the trimmed V and J ends, which lost 7 bases and 0 bases, there was a span of 19 bases. The CDR3 region is CASTRARTQSSGNTIYF. The CDR3 DNA sequence: TGTGCCAGTACCCGAGCCCGGACACAGAGCTCTGGAAACACCATATATTTT.

The V call is TRBV9, the J call TRBJ2-5, with no clear D. The CDR3 spans 13 residues. The V end was cut by 3 bases, the J end by 3 bases, with 9 bases between. The germline gives CDR1 SGDLS, CDR2 YYNGEE. CDR3 nucleotides: TGTGCCAGCAGCGCCTCAGCAAAAGAGACCCAGTACTTC. Protein sequence: CASSASAKETQYF.

This chain joins TRBV2 and TRBJ2-1; 8 bases agree with TRBD2. CDR1 SNHLY and CDR2 FYNNEI come from the germline V gene. With V trimmed by 9 bases and J by 0 bases, 7 bases remained unmatched. The CDR3 spans 15 residues. The CDR3 reads CARQRGFSSYNEQFF. CDR3 nucleotides: TGTGCCAGGCAGCGGGGGTTCTCCTCCTACAATGAGCAGTTCTTC.

The V gene is TRBV5-1, the J gene TRBJ2-5, with a possible D match to TRBD2 (7 bases). Trimming took 6 bases from V and 4 from J, leaving 19 bases between them. The CDR3 spans 15 residues. Germline CDR1 is SGHRS and CDR2 is YFSETQ. As DNA, the CDR3 is TGCGCCAGCACACTGAGGGGGGGGCCGTCAGAGACCCAGTACTTC. Its protein product is CASTLRGGPSETQYF.